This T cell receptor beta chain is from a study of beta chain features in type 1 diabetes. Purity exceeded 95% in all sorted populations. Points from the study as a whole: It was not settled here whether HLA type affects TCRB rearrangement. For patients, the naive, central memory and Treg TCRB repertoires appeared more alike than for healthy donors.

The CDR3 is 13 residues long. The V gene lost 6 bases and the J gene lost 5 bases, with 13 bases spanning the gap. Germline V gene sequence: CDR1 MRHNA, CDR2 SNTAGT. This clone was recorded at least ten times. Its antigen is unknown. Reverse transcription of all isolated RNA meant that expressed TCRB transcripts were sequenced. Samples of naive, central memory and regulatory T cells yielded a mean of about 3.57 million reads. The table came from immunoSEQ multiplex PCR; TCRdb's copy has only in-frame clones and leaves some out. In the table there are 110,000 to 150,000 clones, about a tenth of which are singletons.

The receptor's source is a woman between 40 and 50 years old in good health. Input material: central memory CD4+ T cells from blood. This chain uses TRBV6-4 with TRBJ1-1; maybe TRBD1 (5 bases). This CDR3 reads CASRATGVTEAFF. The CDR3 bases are TGTGCCAGCAGAGCAACGGGGGTGACTGAAGCTTTCTTT.